This TCR beta chain was profiled in a study of blood T cells in healthy people across ages. At least 5 micrograms of total RNA were extracted per sample. A second about 6 to 12 cycle PCR used barcoded and J-beta primers. Every single cDNA molecule received a tag from a template-switch adaptor with 12 random nucleotides. TCRdb ran MiXCR on the 5' RACE reads and lists one entry per CDR3 protein. Of about 1.8 million distinct CDR3 sequences in the sample, less than 50% were seen once. The sequence came from a woman in her thirties or forties in good health. Sequencing was done on a sample of blood.

CDR3 in amino acids: CASSPGPWGIQYF. The CDR3 nucleotides read TGTGCCAGCAGCCCGGGCCCCTGGGGCATTCAGTACTTC. The chain has TRBV3-1 and TRBJ2-7; no reliable D call. TRBJ2-4 matches the DNA end more closely, so the J call is doubtful. The germline V gene has CDR1 LGHDT and CDR2 YNNKEL (reference sequence). The CDR3 consists of 13 residues.